Reported below is one TCR beta chain. No antigen is known for it. This sample is drawn from a study of T cell responses to AZD1222 COVID-19 vaccine. The V and J ends lost 5 bases and 7 bases respectively, with 11 bases between them. CDR3 length: 12 residues. Looked up from germline, CDR1 is SGHVS and CDR2 is FNYEAQ. Repertoires were generated with immunoSEQ multiplex PCR, while TCRdb's copy carries only in-frame clones and drops some. The data contain more than 80,000 clones, roughly 90% of them seen just once; the ten biggest clones take up about 20%. Notes on the study in general: Repertoire samples came only from after the peak T cell response. Baseline seropositivity occurred in only six AZD1222 recipients.

The V and J genes are TRBV7-6 and TRBJ1-1; tentatively, D is TRBD1 (6 bases). The sequence was collected from an adult in good health. Source: peripheral blood, taken on day 0 of AZD1222 vaccination. This CDR3 is CASSQQGREAFF. CDR3 DNA sequence: TGTGCCAGCAGCCAACAGGGCCGTGAAGCTTTCTTT. Full variable domain (rest looked up from reference TRBV7-6 and TRBJ1-1): GAGVSQSPRYKVTKRGQDVALRCDPISGHVSLYWYRQALGQGPEFLTYFNYEAQQDKSGLPNDRFSAERPEGSISTLTIQRTEQRDSAMYRCASSQQGREAFFGQGTRLTVV.